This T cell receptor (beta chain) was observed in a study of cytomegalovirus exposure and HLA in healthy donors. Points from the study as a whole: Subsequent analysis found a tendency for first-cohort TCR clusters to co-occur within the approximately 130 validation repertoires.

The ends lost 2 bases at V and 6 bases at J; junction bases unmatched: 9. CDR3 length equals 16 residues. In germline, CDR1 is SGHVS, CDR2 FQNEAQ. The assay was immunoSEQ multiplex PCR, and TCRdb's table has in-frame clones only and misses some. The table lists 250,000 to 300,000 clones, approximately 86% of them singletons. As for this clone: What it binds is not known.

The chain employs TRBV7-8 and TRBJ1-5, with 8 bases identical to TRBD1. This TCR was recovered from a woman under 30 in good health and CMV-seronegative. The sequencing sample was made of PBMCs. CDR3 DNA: TGTGCCAGCAGCTTAAGAATGGACAGGGTAGGTCAGCCCCAGCATTTT. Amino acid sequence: CASSLRMDRVGQPQHF.